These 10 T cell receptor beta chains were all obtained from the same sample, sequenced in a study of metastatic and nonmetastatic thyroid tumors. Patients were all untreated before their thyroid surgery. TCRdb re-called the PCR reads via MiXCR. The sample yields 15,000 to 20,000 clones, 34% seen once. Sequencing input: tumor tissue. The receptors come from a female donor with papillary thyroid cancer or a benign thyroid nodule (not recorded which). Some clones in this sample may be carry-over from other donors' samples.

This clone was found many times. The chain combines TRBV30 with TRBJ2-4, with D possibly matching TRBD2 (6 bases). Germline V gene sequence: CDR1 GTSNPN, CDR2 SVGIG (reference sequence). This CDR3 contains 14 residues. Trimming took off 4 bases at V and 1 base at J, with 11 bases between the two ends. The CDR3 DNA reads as TGTGCCTGGACTGCCCGGGGGGCCAAAAACATTCAGTACTTC. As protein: CAWTARGAKNIQYF.

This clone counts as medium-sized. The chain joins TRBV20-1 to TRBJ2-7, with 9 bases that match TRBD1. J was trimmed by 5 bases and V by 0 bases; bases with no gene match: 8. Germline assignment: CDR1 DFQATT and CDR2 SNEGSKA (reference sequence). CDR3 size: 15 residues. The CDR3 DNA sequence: TGCAGTGCTAGAGATACGGACAGGGGAGCAAACGAGCAGTACTTC. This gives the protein CSARDTDRGANEQYF.

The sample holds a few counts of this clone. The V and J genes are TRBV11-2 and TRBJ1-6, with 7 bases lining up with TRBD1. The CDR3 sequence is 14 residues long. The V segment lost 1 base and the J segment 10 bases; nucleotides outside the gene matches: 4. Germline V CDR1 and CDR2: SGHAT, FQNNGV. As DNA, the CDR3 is TGTGCCAGCAGCTTAGGTAGGGGGCACTCACCCCTCCACTTT. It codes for CASSLGRGHSPLHF. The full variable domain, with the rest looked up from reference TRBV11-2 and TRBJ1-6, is EAGVAQSPRYKIIEKRQSVAFWCNPISGHATLYWYQQILGQGPKLLIQFQNNGVVDDSQLPKDRFSAERLKGVDSTLKIQPAKLEDSAVYLCASSLGRGHSPLHFGNGTRLTVT.

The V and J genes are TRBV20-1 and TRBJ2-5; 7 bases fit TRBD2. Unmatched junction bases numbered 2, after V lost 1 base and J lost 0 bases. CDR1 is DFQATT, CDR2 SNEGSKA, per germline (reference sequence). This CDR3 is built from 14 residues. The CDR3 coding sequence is TGCAGTGCTAGAGTGGGAGGGAACCAAGAGACCCAGTACTTC. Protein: CSARVGGNQETQYF.

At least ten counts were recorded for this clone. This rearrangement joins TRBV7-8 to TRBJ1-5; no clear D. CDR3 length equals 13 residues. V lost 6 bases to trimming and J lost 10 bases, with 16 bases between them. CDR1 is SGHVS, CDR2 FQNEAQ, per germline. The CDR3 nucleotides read TGTGCCAGCAGTTCGAGGCTTTCTGAACCCCAGCATTTT. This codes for CASSSRLSEPQHF. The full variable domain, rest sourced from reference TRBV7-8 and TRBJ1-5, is GAGVSQSPRYKVAKRGQDVALRCDPISGHVSLFWYQQALGQGPEFLTYFQNEAQLDKSGLPSDRFFAERPEGSVSTLKIQRTQQEDSAVYLCASSSRLSEPQHFGDGTRLSIL.

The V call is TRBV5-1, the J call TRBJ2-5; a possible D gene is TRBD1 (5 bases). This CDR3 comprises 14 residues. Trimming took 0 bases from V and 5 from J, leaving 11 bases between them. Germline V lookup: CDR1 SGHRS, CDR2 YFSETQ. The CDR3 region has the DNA TGCGCCAGCAGCTTGGGACAGCTGGGGGAGACCCAGTACTTC. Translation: CASSLGQLGETQYF.

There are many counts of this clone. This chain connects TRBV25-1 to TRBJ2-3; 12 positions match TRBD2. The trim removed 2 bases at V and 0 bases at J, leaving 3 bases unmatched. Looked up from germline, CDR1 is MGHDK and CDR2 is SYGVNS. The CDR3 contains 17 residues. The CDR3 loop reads CASSETGLAGSTDTQYF. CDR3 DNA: TGTGCCAGCAGTGAAACGGGACTAGCGGGTAGCACAGATACGCAGTATTTT.

In nucleotides, the CDR3 is TGTGCCAGCAGCCGTCCTAGCGGGCCCGGCAGTAGCTCCTACGAGCAGTACTTC. Amino acids: CASSRPSGPGSSSYEQYF. The chain recombines TRBV13 with TRBJ2-7; 8 bases map to TRBD2. CDR1 PRHDT and CDR2 FYEKMQ come from the germline V gene (reference sequence). The CDR3 has 18 amino acids. Unmatched junction bases numbered 15, after V lost 5 bases and J lost 0 bases.

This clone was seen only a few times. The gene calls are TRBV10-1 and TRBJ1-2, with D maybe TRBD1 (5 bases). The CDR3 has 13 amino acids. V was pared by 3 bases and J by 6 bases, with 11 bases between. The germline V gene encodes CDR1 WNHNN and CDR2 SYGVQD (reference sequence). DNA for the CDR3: TGCGCCAGCAGTGAAGATGTGGGGCATGGCTACACCTTC. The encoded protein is CASSEDVGHGYTF.

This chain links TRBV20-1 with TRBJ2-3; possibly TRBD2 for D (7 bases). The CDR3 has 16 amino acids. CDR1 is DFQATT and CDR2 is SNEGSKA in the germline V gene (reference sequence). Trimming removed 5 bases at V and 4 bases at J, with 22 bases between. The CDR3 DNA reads TGCAGTGCTGAGCCCCAGGGGCGGGAGAGGGCAGATACGCAGTATTTT. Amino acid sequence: CSAEPQGRERADTQYF.